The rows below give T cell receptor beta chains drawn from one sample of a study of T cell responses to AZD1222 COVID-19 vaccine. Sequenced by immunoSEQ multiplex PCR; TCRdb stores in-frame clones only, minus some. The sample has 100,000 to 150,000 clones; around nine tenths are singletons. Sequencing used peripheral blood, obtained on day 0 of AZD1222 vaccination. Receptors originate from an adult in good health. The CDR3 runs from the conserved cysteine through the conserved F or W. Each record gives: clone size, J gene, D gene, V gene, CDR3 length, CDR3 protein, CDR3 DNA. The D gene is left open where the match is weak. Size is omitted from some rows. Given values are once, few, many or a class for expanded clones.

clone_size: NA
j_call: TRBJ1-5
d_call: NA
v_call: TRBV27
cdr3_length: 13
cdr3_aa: CATALGFNQPQHF
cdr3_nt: TGTGCCACAGCCCTCGGGTTTAATCAGCCCCAGCATTTT

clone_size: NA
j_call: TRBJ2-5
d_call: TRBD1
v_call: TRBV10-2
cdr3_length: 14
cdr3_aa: CASSVNRGSETQYF
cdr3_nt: TGCGCCAGCAGTGTCAACAGGGGAAGCGAGACCCAGTACTTC

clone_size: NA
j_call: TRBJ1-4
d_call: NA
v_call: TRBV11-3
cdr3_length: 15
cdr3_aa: CASSTDRRTNEKLFF
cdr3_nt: TGTGCCAGCAGCACAGATAGACGGACTAATGAAAAACTGTTTTTT

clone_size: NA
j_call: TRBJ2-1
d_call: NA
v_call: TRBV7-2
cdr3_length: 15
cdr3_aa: CASSPWGAPGDEQFF
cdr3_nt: TGTGCCAGCAGCCCATGGGGGGCCCCTGGGGATGAGCAGTTCTTC

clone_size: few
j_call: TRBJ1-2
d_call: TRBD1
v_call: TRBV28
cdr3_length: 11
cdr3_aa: CASRTTGGCTF
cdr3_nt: TGTGCCAGCAGGACTACAGGGGGCTGCACCTTC

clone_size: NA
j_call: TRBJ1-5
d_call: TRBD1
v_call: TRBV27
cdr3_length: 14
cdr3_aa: CASSLRQGFQPQHF
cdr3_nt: TGTGCCAGCAGTCTAAGACAGGGGTTCCAGCCCCAGCATTTT

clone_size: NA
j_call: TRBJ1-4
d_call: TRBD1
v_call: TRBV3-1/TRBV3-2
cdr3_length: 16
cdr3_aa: CASSHEPGTGTEKLFF
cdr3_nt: TGTGCCAGCAGCCATGAACCCGGGACAGGGACCGAAAAACTGTTTTTT

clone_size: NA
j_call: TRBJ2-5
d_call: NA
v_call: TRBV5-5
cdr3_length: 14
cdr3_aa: CASSLGSVRETQYF
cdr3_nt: TGTGCCAGCAGCTTGGGCTCGGTACGGGAGACCCAGTACTTC

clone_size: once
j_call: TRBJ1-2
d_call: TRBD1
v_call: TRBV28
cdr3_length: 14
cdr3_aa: CASSTGQGTGGYTF
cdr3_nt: TGTGCCAGCAGTACGGGACAGGGTACGGGCGGCTACACCTTC

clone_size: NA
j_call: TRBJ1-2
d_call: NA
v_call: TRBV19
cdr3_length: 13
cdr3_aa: CASSIGFNYGYTF
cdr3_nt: TGTGCCAGTAGTATAGGTTTCAACTATGGCTACACCTTC

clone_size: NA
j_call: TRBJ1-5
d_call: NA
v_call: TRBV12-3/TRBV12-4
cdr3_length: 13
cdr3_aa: CASSMGTNQPQHF
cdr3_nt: TGTGCCAGCAGTATGGGCACGAATCAGCCCCAGCATTTT

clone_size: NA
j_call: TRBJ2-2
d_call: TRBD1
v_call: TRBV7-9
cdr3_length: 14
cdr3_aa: CASSSTGPPGELFF
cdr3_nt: TGTGCCAGCAGCTCGACAGGGCCCCCCGGGGAGCTGTTTTTT

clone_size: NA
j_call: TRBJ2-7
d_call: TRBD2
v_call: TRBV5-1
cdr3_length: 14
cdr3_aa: CASSSWAGGREQYF
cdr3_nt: TGCGCCAGCAGCTCGTGGGCGGGGGGGCGCGAGCAGTACTTC

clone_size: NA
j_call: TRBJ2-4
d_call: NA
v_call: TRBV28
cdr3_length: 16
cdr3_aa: CASSLLRQGQKNIQYF
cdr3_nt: TGTGCCAGCAGTTTATTGAGGCAGGGGCAAAAAAACATTCAGTACTTC

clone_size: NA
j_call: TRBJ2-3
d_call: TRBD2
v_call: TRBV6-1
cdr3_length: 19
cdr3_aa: CASSVTSSRGVNRAATQYF
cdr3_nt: TGTGCCAGCAGTGTCACTTCAAGCCGGGGGGTCAACCGCGCAGCTACGCAGTATTTT

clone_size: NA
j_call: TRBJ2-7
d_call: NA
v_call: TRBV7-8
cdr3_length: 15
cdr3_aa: CASSSWLTQPDEQYF
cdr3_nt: TGTGCCAGCAGCTCCTGGTTGACCCAACCTGACGAGCAGTACTTC

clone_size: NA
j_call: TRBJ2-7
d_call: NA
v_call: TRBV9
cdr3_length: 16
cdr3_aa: CASSPGPGGKSYEQYF
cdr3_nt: TGTGCCAGCAGCCCCGGCCCCGGGGGCAAATCCTACGAGCAGTACTTC

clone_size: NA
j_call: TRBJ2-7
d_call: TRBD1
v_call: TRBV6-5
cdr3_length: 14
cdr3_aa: CASTLPGQSYEQYF
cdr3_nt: TGTGCCAGCACCCTTCCGGGACAGTCCTACGAGCAGTACTTC

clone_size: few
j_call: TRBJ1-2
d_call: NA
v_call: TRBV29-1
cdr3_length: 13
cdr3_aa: CSVEGAGVYGYTF
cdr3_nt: TGCAGCGTTGAAGGCGCGGGTGTCTATGGCTACACCTTC

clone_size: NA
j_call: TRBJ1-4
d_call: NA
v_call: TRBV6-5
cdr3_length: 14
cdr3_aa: CASSGTPRVEKLFF
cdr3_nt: TGTGCCAGCAGCGGGACCCCCAGGGTCGAAAAACTGTTTTTT

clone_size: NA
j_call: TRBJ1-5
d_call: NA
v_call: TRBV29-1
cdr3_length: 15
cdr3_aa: CNVGWGGPSNQPQHF
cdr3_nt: TGCAACGTTGGATGGGGGGGTCCTAGCAATCAGCCCCAGCATTTT

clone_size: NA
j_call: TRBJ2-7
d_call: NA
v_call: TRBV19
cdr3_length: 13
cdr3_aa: CASSFVDNYEQYF
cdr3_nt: TGTGCCAGTAGTTTCGTCGACAACTACGAGCAGTACTTC

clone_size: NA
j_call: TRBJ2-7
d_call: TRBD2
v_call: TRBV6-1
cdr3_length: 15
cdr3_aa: CASSEGSGAPYEQYF
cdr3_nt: TGTGCCAGCAGCGAAGGCAGCGGGGCGCCCTACGAGCAGTACTTC

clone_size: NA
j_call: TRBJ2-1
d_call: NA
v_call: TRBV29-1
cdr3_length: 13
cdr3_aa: CSVVGGTYNEQFF
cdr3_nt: TGCAGCGTTGTCGGGGGGACATACAATGAGCAGTTCTTC